One sample yielded the 27 T cell receptor beta chains listed below, sequenced in a study of blood T cell repertoires in COVID-19. Sequencing used immunoSEQ multiplex PCR; TCRdb keeps in-frame clones, though not all of them. The data show roughly 150,000 clones, about nine tenths seen once. Sequencing was carried out using peripheral blood. The receptors stem from a man between 18 and 35 years old with COVID-19, enrolled during active disease.

The chain combines TRBV11-2 with TRBJ1-3; D is uncertain. Per the germline V gene, CDR1 is SGHAT and CDR2 is FQNNGV. Trimming removed 1 base at V and 0 bases at J, with 7 bases between. The CDR3 covers 15 residues. The CDR3 nucleotides read TGTGCCAGCAGCTTAGTACAGAGCTCTGGAAACACCATATATTTT. Protein sequence: CASSLVQSSGNTIYF.

Here the CDR3 DNA reads TGTGCCAGCAGTTTCCCCGTCGGGGAGCTGTTTTTT. The encoded protein is CASSFPVGELFF. This rearrangement joins TRBV28 to TRBJ2-2; D unresolved. The V gene's germline CDR1 is MDHEN and CDR2 SYDVKM. This CDR3 has 12 residues. Trimming took 3 bases from V and 7 from J, leaving 6 bases between them.

This sequence joins TRBV7-2 and TRBJ2-1; 14 bases align to TRBD2. The germline V gene has CDR1 SGHTA and CDR2 FQGNSA. Trimming at V came to 4 bases and at J to 2 bases, leaving 1 base not matched to a gene. This CDR3 has 16 residues. In DNA, the CDR3 is TGTGCCAGCAGCTCGGGACTAGCGGGAGCCTACAATGAGCAGTTCTTC. Its protein is CASSSGLAGAYNEQFF. Supplemented by reference TRBV7-2 and TRBJ2-1, the full variable domain reads GAGVSQSPSNKVTEKGKDVELRCDPISGHTALYWYRQSLGQGLEFLIYFQGNSAPDKSGLPSDRFSAERTGGSVSTLTIQRTQQEDSAVYLCASSSGLAGAYNEQFFGPGTRLTVL.

A single count supports this clone. This rearrangement joins TRBV9 to TRBJ2-1, with D unclear. Deletions cut 4 bases from V and 7 bases from J, with 6 bases between. The CDR3 is 11 amino acids. Looked up from germline, CDR1 is SGDLS and CDR2 is YYNGEE. CDR3 sequence: CASSYGNEQFF. DNA of the CDR3: TGTGCCAGCAGCTACGGGAATGAGCAGTTCTTC.

The chain employs TRBV7-9 and TRBJ2-7; no reliable D call. The CDR3 has 12 residues. The V end was cut by 7 bases, the J end by 5 bases, with 12 bases between. Germline V lookup: CDR1 SEHNR, CDR2 FQNEAQ (reference sequence). The CDR3 DNA reads TGTGCCAGCAACCGTCCCCCGGACGAGCAGTACTTC. The encoded protein is CASNRPPDEQYF. Using reference TRBV7-9 and TRBJ2-7 for the parts outside the CDR3, the full variable domain is DTGVSQNPRHKITKRGQNVTFRCDPISEHNRLYWYRQTLGQGPEFLTYFQNEAQLEKSRLLSDRFSAERPKGSFSTLEIQRTEQGDSAMYLCASNRPPDEQYFGPGTRLTVT.

V and J are TRBV9 and TRBJ2-5; D is perhaps TRBD2 (5 bases). Deletions cut 0 bases from V and 1 base from J, with 10 bases between. CDR1 and CDR2 (germline): SGDLS, YYNGEE. CDR3 size: 15 residues. CDR3: CASSVAGGSQETQYF. The CDR3 DNA reads as TGTGCCAGCAGCGTAGCCGGCGGGTCCCAAGAGACCCAGTACTTC.

The rearrangement joins TRBV18 to TRBJ2-7, with a tentative D call TRBD2 (5 bases). The CDR3 is made up of 13 amino acids. Germline-derived CDR1 and CDR2 are KGHSH and LQKENI. Trimming removed 3 bases at V and 3 bases at J, with 9 bases between. As DNA, the CDR3 is TGTGCCAGCTCACCGAGCGGAAACTACGAGCAGTACTTC. This translates into CASSPSGNYEQYF. Together with reference TRBV18 and TRBJ2-7, the CDR3 gives the full variable domain: NAGVMQNPRHLVRRRGQEARLRCSPMKGHSHVYWYRQLPEEGLKFMVYLQKENIIDESGMPKERFSAEFPKEGPSILRIQQVVRGDSAAYFCASSPSGNYEQYFGPGTRLTVT.

As regards this clone: A junction boundary mismatches the germline segment, possibly from a read error. The genes are TRBV5-4 and TRBJ1-4; 8 nucleotides agree with TRBD1. Germline lookup yields CDR1 SGHNT and CDR2 YYREEE (reference sequence). The CDR3 length is 17 residues. Here the CDR3 reads CASSLGDGRGRNEKLLF. For the CDR3, the DNA is TGTGCCAGCAGCTTGGGGGATGGCAGGGGGCGAAATGAAAAACTGCTTTTT.

CDR3 amino acids: CASSLEAGIKETQYF. The CDR3 region has the DNA TGTGCCAGCAGCTTAGAGGCGGGGATCAAAGAGACCCAGTACTTC. The chain uses TRBV7-2 and TRBJ2-5, with D possibly matching TRBD2 (6 bases). There are 15 residues in the CDR3. V dropped 1 base and J dropped 3 bases, with 12 bases sitting between them. Per germline, CDR1 SGHTA and CDR2 FQGNSA.

This chain links TRBV5-4 with TRBJ2-2, with 12 bases fitting TRBD2. Germline-derived CDR1 and CDR2 are SGHNT and YYREEE (reference sequence). V was clipped by 4 bases and J by 8 bases; unmatched bases: 18. The CDR3 spans 19 residues. Written as DNA, the CDR3 is TGTGCCAGCAGCGCTGCTTCCGAACTAGCGGGAGGTGGTACTGGGGAGCTGTTTTTT. It is translated as CASSAASELAGGGTGELFF. The variable domain in full, with the rest retrieved from reference TRBV5-4 and TRBJ2-2, is ETGVTQSPTHLIKTRGQQVTLRCSSQSGHNTVSWYQQALGQGPQFIFQYYREEENGRGNFPPRFSGLQFPNYSSELNVNALELDDSALYLCASSAASELAGGGTGELFFGEGSRLTVL.

This chain links TRBV6-6 with TRBJ2-2, with D tentatively TRBD1 (5 bases). This CDR3 is 13 amino acids long. Trimming removed 6 bases from V and 3 bases from J, with 8 bases in between. Germline lookup yields CDR1 MNHNY and CDR2 SVGAGI (reference sequence). The CDR3 sequence: CASRDKYTGELFF. DNA of the CDR3: TGTGCCAGCAGGGACAAGTACACCGGGGAGCTGTTTTTT.

This chain links TRBV27 with TRBJ2-5; no definite D call. The germline CDR1 and CDR2 sequences are MNHEY and SMNVEV (reference sequence). The CDR3 sequence is 11 residues long. Trimming stripped 5 bases from V and 7 bases from J, with 8 bases between. CDR3 DNA sequence: TGTGCCAGCAGTAACTCCGGGACCCAGTACTTC. Protein sequence: CASSNSGTQYF.

This clone was observed once. The genes are TRBV11-3 and TRBJ2-1; D gene unclear. The V and J ends lost 0 bases and 5 bases respectively, with 11 bases between them. The CDR3 extends over 15 amino acids. Germline CDR1 and CDR2: SGHNT and YENEEA. CDR3 nucleotides: TGTGCCAGCAGCTTAGAGGGCGTGCAGGACAATGAGCAGTTCTTC. Translated, it gives CASSLEGVQDNEQFF.

The chain joins TRBV2 to TRBJ2-1, with D maybe TRBD2 (5 bases). In germline, CDR1 is SNHLY, CDR2 FYNNEI. Deletions cut 2 bases from V and 5 bases from J, with 10 bases between. The CDR3 length is 14 residues. CDR3 amino acids: CASSEFGVNNEQFF. CDR3 DNA: TGTGCCAGCAGTGAATTCGGGGTCAACAATGAGCAGTTCTTC.

Points on this clone: The sample holds other DNA sequences that translate to the same CDR3. This chain links TRBV18 with TRBJ1-3; D remains ambiguous. This CDR3 contains 14 residues. Per germline, CDR1 KGHSH and CDR2 LQKENI. V shed 2 bases and J shed 0 bases, with 5 bases lying between them. This chain's CDR3 is CASSPTGSGNTIYF. CDR3 DNA: TGTGCCAGCTCACCAACCGGCTCTGGAAACACCATATATTTT. Supplemented by reference TRBV18 and TRBJ1-3, the full variable domain reads NAGVMQNPRHLVRRRGQEARLRCSPMKGHSHVYWYRQLPEEGLKFMVYLQKENIIDESGMPKERFSAEFPKEGPSILRIQQVVRGDSAAYFCASSPTGSGNTIYFGEGSWLTVV.

The gene calls are TRBV2 and TRBJ1-3, with a weak D call TRBD1 (6 bases). Trimming removed 4 bases at V and 4 bases at J, with 11 bases between. The germline V gene encodes CDR1 SNHLY and CDR2 FYNNEI. The CDR3 sequence is 14 residues long. The CDR3 sequence: CASSATGSGNTIYF. The DNA for the CDR3 is TGTGCCAGCAGTGCAACAGGGTCGGGAAACACCATATATTTT.

The chain couples TRBV5-1 to TRBJ2-2; D gene unclear. V lost 7 bases, J lost 0 bases, and 13 bases lay in between. CDR1 is SGHRS, CDR2 YFSETQ, per germline. The CDR3 extends over 15 amino acids. The CDR3 DNA reads TGCGCCAGCGTTGTGGGCCCTTCGAACACCGGGGAGCTGTTTTTT. It encodes CASVVGPSNTGELFF.

V and J are TRBV9 and TRBJ1-1; D is perhaps TRBD1 (5 bases). The CDR3 is 14 residues long. Trimming cost V 4 bases and J 8 bases, with 18 bases left between them. Germline-derived CDR1 and CDR2 are SGDLS and YYNGEE. For the CDR3, the DNA is TGTGCCAGCAGCTTCACGGGACTCCACGGGGAAGCTTTCTTT. This encodes CASSFTGLHGEAFF.

This clone was counted only a few times. V and J are TRBV30 and TRBJ2-7; the match to TRBD1 covers 7 bases. Germline V gene sequence: CDR1 GTSNPN, CDR2 SVGIG (reference sequence). The junction had 2 bases not matched to a gene; V was cut back by 0 bases and J by 3 bases. CDR3 length: 13 amino acids. CDR3 in DNA: TGTGCCTGGAGTGTAGGGGACAGCTACGAGCAGTACTTC. This codes for CAWSVGDSYEQYF. Full variable domain (remainder filled in from reference TRBV30 and TRBJ2-7): SQTIHQWPATLVQPVGSPLSLECTVEGTSNPNLYWYRQAAGRGLQLLFYSVGIGQISSEVPQNLSASRPQDRQFILSSKKLLLSDSGFYLCAWSVGDSYEQYFGPGTRLTVT.

The chain uses TRBV28 and TRBJ2-7; TRBD2 is a possible D gene (7 bases). The germline CDR1 and CDR2 sequences are MDHEN and SYDVKM. V was clipped by 2 bases and J by 3 bases, with 14 bases between them. CDR3 length equals 15 residues. The CDR3 DNA reads as TGTGCCAGCAGTTTAGGGACACCGGGGGGCTACGAGCAGTACTTC. This gives the protein CASSLGTPGGYEQYF.

This chain connects TRBV27 to TRBJ1-1, with TRBD1 matching over 11 bases. CDR1 and CDR2 from the germline V gene are MNHEY and SMNVEV (reference sequence). This CDR3 has 15 amino acids. V shed 4 bases and J 2 bases; nucleotides not matched to a gene: 3. CDR3 amino acids: CASSSDRGRNTEAFF. The CDR3, as DNA: TGTGCCAGCAGTTCGGACAGGGGGCGAAACACTGAAGCTTTCTTT.

The J gene is TRBJ1-2, the V gene TRBV5-5; weak D call: TRBD1 (6 bases). Trimming shortened V by 0 bases and J by 7 bases, and 13 bases separated the two germline ends. Germline V CDR1 and CDR2: SGHKS, YYEKEE (reference sequence). The CDR3 has 14 residues. The CDR3 loop is CASSLDDRPLGYTF. In DNA, the CDR3 is TGTGCCAGCAGCTTGGACGACAGGCCTCTTGGCTACACCTTC.

The chain uses TRBV7-2 and TRBJ1-6; a weak D match, TRBD1 (6 bases). Germline V gene sequence: CDR1 SGHTA, CDR2 FQGNSA. V shed 5 bases and J shed 0 bases, with 14 bases lying between them. This CDR3 has 17 amino acids. CDR3 residues: CASSGWGGSSYNSPLHF. As DNA, the CDR3 is TGTGCCAGCAGCGGGTGGGGGGGCAGCTCCTATAATTCACCCCTCCACTTT.

The rearrangement links TRBV27 to TRBJ1-5; a possible D gene is TRBD1 (6 bases). Germline V lookup: CDR1 MNHEY, CDR2 SMNVEV (reference sequence). The V and J ends lost 3 bases and 6 bases respectively, with 12 bases between them. The CDR3 consists of 14 residues. The CDR3 here is CASSFAGGFQPQHF. CDR3 coding DNA: TGTGCCAGCAGTTTTGCGGGGGGCTTTCAGCCCCAGCATTTT.

This clone appeared a single time. The chain couples TRBV6-2 or TRBV6-3 to TRBJ2-7; a possible D gene is TRBD1 (6 bases). Trimming cost V 6 bases and J 9 bases, with 12 bases left between them. This CDR3 is 11 amino acids long. Per germline, CDR1 MNHEY and CDR2 SVGEGT. CDR3 in DNA: TGTGCCAGCAGCCCACAGGGCCGGCAGTACTTC. It translates to CASSPQGRQYF.

The rearrangement uses TRBV11-2 and TRBJ1-6; D is ambiguous. This CDR3 contains 15 residues. Trimming took off 5 bases at V and 1 base at J, with 9 bases between the two ends. Germline assignment: CDR1 SGHAT and CDR2 FQNNGV. CDR3 loop: CASSPRVSYNSPLHF. The CDR3 bases are TGTGCCAGCAGCCCGCGGGTTTCCTATAATTCACCCCTCCACTTT.

The chain links TRBV27 to TRBJ2-3, with TRBD2 identical over 10 bases. This CDR3 spans 16 amino acids. Per germline, CDR1 MNHEY and CDR2 SMNVEV (reference sequence). V lost 0 bases and J lost 5; bases outside the gene matches: 5. The CDR3 spells CASSLSAGGPKDTQYF. DNA of the CDR3: TGTGCCAGCAGTTTATCAGCGGGAGGGCCCAAAGATACGCAGTATTTT.